The 28 T cell receptor beta chains below come from one sample, sequenced in a study of cytomegalovirus exposure and HLA in healthy donors. Primers for the PCR totalled 60 Vbeta and 13 Jbeta. Data came from immunoSEQ multiplex PCR; TCRdb stores just in-frame clones and leaves some out. The sample shows approximately 100,000 clones, 70% to 80% of them seen only once. The specimen was PBMCs. These receptors were collected from a woman between 35 and 50 years old in good health and CMV-seronegative.

The chain combines TRBV5-6 with TRBJ1-2, with D tentatively TRBD1 (6 bases). Germline V CDR1 and CDR2: SGHDT, YYEEEE. CDR3 length: 15 amino acids. V was cut by 5 bases and J by 4 bases, with 18 bases left in between. CDR3 DNA: TGTGCCAGCAGATTTGCTGCGGCAGGGGCCTATGGCTACACCTTC. This encodes CASRFAAAGAYGYTF.

To note about this clone: The junction departs from germline at one end; a sequencing error may be responsible. This chain joins TRBV7-9 and TRBJ1-2; TRBD1 is a possible D gene (5 bases). The CDR3 contains 15 residues. Germline CDR1 SEHNR, CDR2 FQNEAQ (reference sequence). The CDR3 coding sequence is TGTTCCAGCAGCTTAGCGCTGACTGGGGCGTATGGCTACACCTTC. This codes for CSSSLALTGAYGYTF.

The chain combines TRBV19 with TRBJ1-5, with 7 positions matching TRBD1. Germline V gene lookup returns CDR1 LNHDA and CDR2 SQIVND (reference sequence). V lost 4 bases to trimming and J lost 1 base; unmatched junction nucleotides: 7. CDR3 size: 16 residues. DNA for the CDR3: TGTGCCAGTAGTAGTGAACGGGACAGCAGCAATCAGCCCCAGCATTTT. Amino acids: CASSSERDSSNQPQHF.

The rearrangement uses TRBV9 and TRBJ2-1, with 7 bases lining up with TRBD1. CDR1 and CDR2 from the germline V gene are SGDLS and YYNGEE. The J segment lost 6 bases and the V segment lost 2 bases, leaving 8 bases of the junction unmatched. This CDR3 is 15 amino acids long. CDR3 sequence reads: CASSVSGGVSNEQFF. Here the CDR3 DNA reads TGTGCCAGCAGCGTGTCAGGGGGAGTTTCCAATGAGCAGTTCTTC.

The gene calls are TRBV19 and TRBJ2-3; 7 bases line up with TRBD2. This CDR3 has 14 amino acids. With V trimmed by 7 bases and J by 0 bases, 4 bases remained unmatched. Germline V gene lookup returns CDR1 LNHDA and CDR2 SQIVND (reference sequence). The CDR3, as DNA: TGTGCCAGTAACAACGGGGGGAGCACAGATACGCAGTATTTT. It codes for CASNNGGSTDTQYF.

J is TRBJ1-1 and V is TRBV5-3; D might be TRBD1 (6 bases). TRBV5-3 is recorded as an ORF, its role being uncertain. Trimming cost V 4 bases and J 1 base, with 17 bases left between them. This CDR3 contains 16 residues. CDR3 region: CARSEPIDRTNTEAFF. The CDR3 region has the DNA TGTGCCAGAAGCGAGCCCATTGACAGGACGAACACTGAAGCTTTCTTT.

The chain joins TRBV25-1 to TRBJ1-1; D is undetermined. Germline loops: CDR1 MGHDK, CDR2 SYGVNS. The CDR3 has 13 amino acids. V was shortened by 5 bases and J by 3 bases, with 10 bases between the two germline ends. The CDR3 DNA is TGTGCCAGCAGTCCTCACCGGGACACTGAAGCTTTCTTT. This sequence encodes CASSPHRDTEAFF.

This clone has only one observation. The chain carries TRBV6-5 and TRBJ1-5; D gene unclear. The CDR3 loop spans 13 amino acids. Germline V lookup: CDR1 MNHEY, CDR2 SVGAGI. Between the trimmed V and J ends, which lost 3 bases and 4 bases, there was a span of 7 bases. The CDR3 DNA is TGTGCCAGCAGTTATTCCATTAATCAGCCCCAGCATTTT. Protein product: CASSYSINQPQHF.

The chain employs TRBV5-4 and TRBJ2-3; a weak D match, TRBD2 (6 bases). CDR1 is SGHNT, CDR2 YYREEE, per germline (reference sequence). The CDR3 is 15 amino acids. V lost 5 bases to trimming and J lost 0 bases, with 13 bases between them. CDR3 DNA sequence: TGTGCCAGCAGTATAGCGGACTTAAGCACAGATACGCAGTATTTT. Its translation is CASSIADLSTDTQYF.

This chain's CDR3 is CASSPFVNGQGAYEQYF. DNA of the CDR3: TGTGCCAGCTCACCATTCGTAAATGGACAGGGCGCCTACGAGCAGTACTTC. This chain links TRBV18 with TRBJ2-7, with 8 bases that match TRBD1. V was pared by 2 bases and J by 2 bases, with 11 bases of the junction left unmatched. CDR1 and CDR2 (germline): KGHSH, LQKENI. The CDR3 covers 17 residues.

The chain couples TRBV7-8 to TRBJ2-7; 7 nucleotides line up with TRBD1. The V and J ends lost 4 bases and 8 bases, in that order; junction bases with no gene match: 20. This CDR3 contains 17 residues. Germline V gene lookup returns CDR1 SGHVS and CDR2 FQNEAQ. In nucleotides, the CDR3 is TGTGCCAGCAGCTGGAACAACTTACAGGGGTACTACGACAAGCAGTACTTC. Amino acid sequence: CASSWNNLQGYYDKQYF.

This chain joins TRBV28 and TRBJ1-1; 10 bases map to TRBD1. This CDR3 region has 14 residues. Germline CDR1 and CDR2: MDHEN and SYDVKM. J lost 4 bases, V lost 5 bases, and 4 bases had no gene match. The CDR3 sequence is CASSPWTGGTEAFF. The CDR3 DNA follows: TGTGCCAGCAGTCCTTGGACAGGGGGCACTGAAGCTTTCTTT. Full variable domain (rest looked up from reference TRBV28 and TRBJ1-1): DVKVTQSSRYLVKRTGEKVFLECVQDMDHENMFWYRQDPGLGLRLIYFSYDVKMKEKGDIPEGYSVSREKKERFSLILESASTNQTSMYLCASSPWTGGTEAFFGQGTRLTVV.

This chain joins TRBV28 and TRBJ2-2; TRBD1 matches at 9 bases. Germline-derived CDR1 and CDR2 are MDHEN and SYDVKM. The CDR3 totals 16 residues. With 3 bases clipped from V and 6 bases from J, the junction kept 8 bases outside the gene matches. CDR3 nucleotides: TGTGCCAGCAGTTTCGGGGACAGGGAGGGGTCCGGGGAGCTGTTTTTT. This translates into CASSFGDREGSGELFF.

The rearrangement uses TRBV28 and TRBJ2-5; D is perhaps TRBD2 (6 bases). With 2 bases removed from V and 11 bases from J, the gap between germline ends came to 18 bases. Germline V gives CDR1 MDHEN, CDR2 SYDVKM. The CDR3 runs 14 residues. CDR3 in DNA: TGTGCCAGCAGTTTAAACGCGGGGCTGGGAGAGCAGTACTTC. The encoded protein is CASSLNAGLGEQYF.

The V gene is TRBV5-5, the J gene TRBJ1-2, with a tentative D call TRBD1 (6 bases). Trimming shortened V by 4 bases and J by 7 bases, and 11 bases separated the two germline ends. In germline, CDR1 is SGHKS, CDR2 YYEKEE (reference sequence). This CDR3 is 12 amino acids long. The CDR3 DNA reads TGTGCCAGCAGCAACGACAGGTCTGGCTACACCTTC. Translated: CASSNDRSGYTF.

This clone was recorded only once. This chain links TRBV13 with TRBJ2-3; TRBD2 is a possible D gene (5 bases). The germline V and J ends were trimmed by 5 bases and 11 bases, with 20 bases remaining between them. Per the germline V gene, CDR1 is PRHDT and CDR2 is FYEKMQ (reference sequence). The CDR3 is 14 amino acids. The CDR3 DNA reads TGTGCCAGCAGCCCCCTACGCAAAGCGGCCAAGCAGTATTTT. It yields the protein CASSPLRKAAKQYF.

The chain links TRBV5-6 to TRBJ1-1; D is unresolved. Germline V gene sequence: CDR1 SGHDT, CDR2 YYEEEE. The V end lost 1 base, the J end lost 5 bases, and 12 bases lay between the germline ends. This CDR3 has 14 amino acids. CDR3 in DNA: TGTGCCAGCAGCTTGCCTCCAGGAGGGACTGAAGCTTTCTTT. As protein: CASSLPPGGTEAFF.

This clone appeared a few times. The chain recombines TRBV28 with TRBJ2-6; no reliable D call. Germline V lookup: CDR1 MDHEN, CDR2 SYDVKM. This CDR3 region has 14 residues. V was trimmed by 8 bases and J by 0 bases, leaving 8 bases between them. The CDR3 nucleotides read TGTGCCAGCCAAGCCTTCTCTGGGGCCAACGTCCTGACTTTC. This translates into CASQAFSGANVLTF.

This clone was seen once. The V call is TRBV19, the J call TRBJ1-5; 10 positions match TRBD1. The V and J ends lost 4 bases and 4 bases, in that order; junction bases with no gene match: 13. Germline V gives CDR1 LNHDA, CDR2 SQIVND (reference sequence). The CDR3 spans 18 residues. CDR3 protein: CASSKSGTGEGMNQPQHF. The DNA of the CDR3 is TGTGCCAGTAGTAAATCCGGGACAGGGGAGGGGATGAATCAGCCCCAGCATTTT. The whole variable domain, filled in from reference TRBV19 and TRBJ1-5, reads DGGITQSPKYLFRKEGQNVTLSCEQNLNHDAMYWYRQDPGQGLRLIYYSQIVNDFQKGDIAEGYSVSREKKESFPLTVTSAQKNPTAFYLCASSKSGTGEGMNQPQHFGDGTRLSIL.

V is TRBV5-4 and J is TRBJ1-1; 7 bases align to TRBD1. The CDR3 length is 15 residues. V gave up 3 bases and J gave up 7 bases; unmatched junction bases: 12. Germline loops: CDR1 SGHNT, CDR2 YYREEE (reference sequence). The CDR3 DNA follows: TGTGCCAGCAGCTCGGGTAGGGGGCCGGTAGTTGAAGCTTTCTTT. It yields the protein CASSSGRGPVVEAFF.

V and J are TRBV5-5 and TRBJ1-5; possibly TRBD1 for D (6 bases). The germline V gene encodes CDR1 SGHKS and CDR2 YYEKEE (reference sequence). The CDR3 extends over 16 amino acids. Trimming removed 5 bases from V and 2 bases from J, with 17 bases in between. Written as DNA, the CDR3 is TGTGCCAGCAGTCTTACAGGGTCGCGAGGCAATCAGCCCCAGCATTTT. Translation gives CASSLTGSRGNQPQHF.

The chain is built from TRBV7-2 and TRBJ2-5; D gene ambiguous. Trimming shortened V by 2 bases and J by 2 bases, and 6 bases separated the two germline ends. The CDR3 loop spans 13 amino acids. Germline V gives CDR1 SGHTA, CDR2 FQGNSA. The CDR3 DNA is TGTGCCAGCAGCTTATCAGTTCAAGAGACCCAGTACTTC. Its protein product is CASSLSVQETQYF.

This clone occurred once. The chain is built from TRBV19 and TRBJ2-6, with 8 bases fitting TRBD1. The trim removed 5 bases at V and 2 bases at J, leaving 5 bases unmatched. The CDR3 contains 16 residues. The germline gives CDR1 LNHDA, CDR2 SQIVND (reference sequence). This CDR3 is CASSGTGQTGANVLTF. DNA for the CDR3: TGTGCCAGTAGTGGGACAGGTCAAACTGGGGCCAACGTCCTGACTTTC.

The V call is TRBV20-1, the J call TRBJ1-2; maybe TRBD1 (5 bases). Trimming took off 7 bases at V and 8 bases at J, with 14 bases between the two ends. Germline V gene lookup returns CDR1 DFQATT and CDR2 SNEGSKA (reference sequence). The CDR3 has 11 amino acids. CDR3 in amino acids: CSVPTTAGYTF. The CDR3 nucleotides read TGCAGTGTTCCGACGACAGCCGGCTACACCTTC.

The V gene is TRBV18, the J gene TRBJ1-1; 7 positions agree with TRBD1. The germline V gene has CDR1 KGHSH and CDR2 LQKENI. V was clipped by 3 bases and J by 0 bases; unmatched bases: 4. This CDR3 contains 15 residues. The CDR3: CASSPRQGMNTEAFF. CDR3 in DNA: TGTGCCAGCTCACCCCGACAGGGAATGAACACTGAAGCTTTCTTT. The complete variable domain, with remaining parts taken from reference TRBV18 and TRBJ1-1, reads NAGVMQNPRHLVRRRGQEARLRCSPMKGHSHVYWYRQLPEEGLKFMVYLQKENIIDESGMPKERFSAEFPKEGPSILRIQQVVRGDSAAYFCASSPRQGMNTEAFFGQGTRLTVV.

The chain is built from TRBV6-4 and TRBJ2-3, with TRBD2 matching over 14 bases. Germline trimming cut 5 bases from V and 1 base from J; bases unmatched to any gene: 8. There are 18 residues in the CDR3. Germline V lookup: CDR1 MRHNA, CDR2 SNTAGT. CDR3 sequence reads: CASSPTSGGAGGTDTQYF. CDR3 in DNA: TGTGCCAGCAGTCCGACTAGCGGGGGGGCCGGCGGCACAGATACGCAGTATTTT.

The V gene is TRBV7-2, the J gene TRBJ2-1, with 12 bases lining up with TRBD2. The CDR3 is 15 amino acids. Unmatched junction bases numbered 8, after V lost 8 bases and J lost 6 bases. The germline V gene encodes CDR1 SGHTA and CDR2 FQGNSA. The CDR3 DNA sequence: TGTGCCAGCGGACCCAGGACTAGCGGGGCCAATGAGCAGTTCTTC. This codes for CASGPRTSGANEQFF.

V is TRBV4-3 and J is TRBJ1-2; D not certain. The ends were cut back, 0 bases at V and 1 base at J, with 9 bases in the middle. Germline-derived CDR1 and CDR2 are LGHNA and YSLEER. The CDR3 covers 15 residues. CDR3 nucleotides: TGCGCCAGCAGCCAAGATGGGCAGAGTAACTATGGCTACACCTTC. Protein product: CASSQDGQSNYGYTF.